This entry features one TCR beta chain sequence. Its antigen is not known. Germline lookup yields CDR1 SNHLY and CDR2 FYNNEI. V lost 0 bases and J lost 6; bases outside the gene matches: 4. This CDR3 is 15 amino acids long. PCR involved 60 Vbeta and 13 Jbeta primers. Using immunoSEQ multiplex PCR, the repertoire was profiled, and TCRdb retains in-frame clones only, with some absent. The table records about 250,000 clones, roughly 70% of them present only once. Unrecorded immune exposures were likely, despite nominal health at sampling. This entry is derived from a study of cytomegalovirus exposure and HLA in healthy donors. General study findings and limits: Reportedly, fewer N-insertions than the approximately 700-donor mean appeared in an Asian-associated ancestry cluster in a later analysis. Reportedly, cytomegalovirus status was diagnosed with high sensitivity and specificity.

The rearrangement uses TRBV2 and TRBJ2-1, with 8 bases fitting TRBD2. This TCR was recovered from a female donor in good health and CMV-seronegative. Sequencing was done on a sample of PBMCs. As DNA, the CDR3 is TGTGCCAGCAGTGAAGCGCTCGGACTAGCCAATGAGCAGTTCTTC. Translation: CASSEALGLANEQFF.